This T cell receptor (beta chain) was recovered during a study of T cell responses to AZD1222 COVID-19 vaccine (dated by TCRdb to about 2021). Looking at the study overall: TCR sequencing covered more than 230 trial participants: about 210 given two doses of AZD1222 and about 26 given two doses of MenACWY control vaccine. Trial participants were enrolled into age subgroups of 18-55, 56-69 and 70-plus years, which contained around 150, 29 and 61 TCR-sequenced participants, respectively.

The investigation overall reported the following: The whole spike protein was spanned by vaccine-associated CD4 TCRs, and dominant responses were seen in regions 160-218 and 743-854. Most participants were white British and females outnumbered males, and the authors suggested that clonal diversity may have been underestimated. Spike-specific TCR breadth and depth rose significantly after two AZD1222 doses compared with day 0 and with MenACWY recipients. Nearly half of unique spike-specific TCRs reportedly recognized epitopes outside regions mutated in the B.1.351 and B.1.1.7 variants. Because no day 14 peak-response samples were available, the repertoires could be characterized only after the peak T cell response. In the small 56-69-year group, the increase in depth fell short of significance, most likely because of low power. Only five or six AZD1222 recipients were SARS-CoV-2 seropositive at baseline, limiting conclusions about previously exposed vaccinees.

The time point tag for this specimen amounts to: about 28 days (+/-7) after the second vaccine dose. Because spike-specific TCR depth and breadth did not differ between the two schedules, AZD1222 recipients who got a second dose at roughly 4 weeks were pooled with those who got a second dose at roughly 12 weeks. Vaccinee samples were obtained from the UK trials COV001 and COV002, which included a single-blind randomized controlled phase 2/3 trial of AZD1222 (ChAdOx1 nCoV-19) in healthy adults. For TCRbeta chain sequencing, PBMC samples from trial participants were taken at day 0 and at day 28 after the second dose. The CDR3 regions of human TCRbeta chains were subjected to immunosequencing. Per the authors' processing: Repertoire TCRs were checked for matches against a reference library of SARS-CoV-2-specific TCRs that had been generated using the MIRA antigen-specificity platform. Breadth was defined as the fraction of unique TCRs that were SARS-CoV-2-associated. Depth was defined as the fraction of total T cells that were SARS-CoV-2-associated. Each spike-specific TCR was assigned to its reactive spike region and to a CD4 or CD8 class using the MIRA data. Log10-transformed breadth and depth values were compared by one-way ANOVA with Sidak's multiple comparisons tests. This immuneACCESS table, as held by TCRdb, lists in-frame sequences with V and J called but not all clones. Of the missing ones, under half trace to an unresolved V gene in checked studies; the others have no known cause. The D gene and trimming were derived from the DNA, and the V and J assignments and clone size from that table. This sample lists 140,000 or so clones; approximately 91% were detected once. Approximately 2% of the sample is held by the ten biggest clonotypes.

In the case of this clone: The antigen it binds to is not known. Base qualities were left out, and no much larger clone turns up one base away.

The specimen comprised peripheral blood, sampled 28 days after the second AZD1222 dose. The receptor's source is an adult who received the AZD1222 COVID-19 vaccine.

The CDR3 in this case is CASSSDRGGQPQHF. Here is the DNA: TGTGCCAGCAGTTCCGACAGGGGGGGACAGCCCCAGCATTTT. The rearranged chain carries TRBV6-5 and TRBJ1-5; 9 central nucleotides agree with TRBD1. CDR1 and CDR2 were assigned from the germline V gene as MNHEY and SVGAGI. Germline trimming: 4 bases from V, 7 bases from J; junction bases outside gene matches: 5. From cysteine to phenylalanine, the CDR3 is 14 amino acids long. The only DNA kept is the CDR3, 42 bases in frame from the first base.